Sequencing of this TCR beta chain was carried out in a study of immune evolution from preneoplasia to lung adenocarcinoma (dated by TCRdb to about 2021). Describing the broader study: The study used immune gene expression, TCR sequencing and multiplex immunofluorescence to profile the immune contexture of lung adenocarcinoma precursors and invasive adenocarcinoma. Resected precursor lesions (AAH, AIS, MIA) and invasive adenocarcinomas were each compared against paired morphologically normal lung tissue. Sample size was determined by specimen availability and not by a prior power calculation. The immune data were combined with whole exome sequencing and methylation data from the same cohort of nodules. A total of 50 to 55 patients with pulmonary nodules who underwent surgical resection were included in the overall cohort. The TCR sequencing data were obtained from about 47 patients. According to the study, some 110 samples went through TCR sequencing. Class I HLA alleles were inferred from exome data with POLYSOLVER, and allele-specific HLA loss was detected with LOHHLA.

The immunoSEQ hsTCRbeta Kit was used to sequence TCR beta CDR3 regions from DNA. Processing in the source paper ran as follows. The ImmunoSEQ Analyzer was used to analyse the TCR sequencing data. T cell clonality was defined as 1 minus Pielou's evenness, calculated on productive rearrangements. The inverse Simpson index, applied to productive templates, was used to measure T cell diversity. T cell density was expressed as TCR beta template counts normalized to usable DNA, with usable DNA estimated by amplifying and sequencing housekeeping genes. TCR metrics were compared across histologic stages using two-sided Kruskal-Wallis tests. The source is immuneACCESS, and TCRdb retained only in-frame sequences with V and J called. Part of the clones is not carried over; for the studies checked, unresolved V genes explain less than half of this, and the remainder is unexplained. V and J calls plus clone size are reproduced from that table; the DNA served to infer D and trimming. Within this sample are 5,000 or so clones, with approximately 86% of them counted one time only. The ten most abundant clones make up about 20% of the sample.

The junction carries 8 bases between V and J, which are trimmed by 3 bases and 0 bases respectively. There are 14 amino acids in the CDR3, from cysteine to phenylalanine inclusive. Only CDR3 DNA remains: 42 bases, in frame from the first base. The germline V gene supplies CDR1 SGHRS and CDR2 YFSETQ. With regard to this clone: It lacks a known antigen. The sample holds no much larger clone one base away, and base qualities are not on file.

Between about 2013 and 2017, the patients underwent resection in either Japan or China. Histologic diagnosis of each case was confirmed independently by two lung cancer pathologists on H&E slides. DNA was isolated from FFPE tissue using the AllPrep DNA/RNA FFPE Kit. General conclusions and limits of the study: All patients were from Japan and China, so applicability to Western populations was uncertain. Normal lung had the highest top T cell clone frequencies, which appeared to decline progressively from AAH through AIS, MIA and invasive adenocarcinoma. The highest clonality was observed in normal lung, whereas higher T cell density and diversity but lower clonality appeared to be present in later-stage lesions. The findings reflected association rather than direct causation, and larger cohorts with long-term follow-up and longitudinal biopsies were considered necessary.

The chain joins TRBV5-1 to TRBJ2-3; the D gene cannot be named for sure. The sequenced sample consisted of FFPE adjacent normal lung tissue. The TCR sequence derives from a donor at least 70 years old with lung adenocarcinoma. The CDR3 reads CASSWGSSTDTQYF. The bases are TGCGCCAGCAGCTGGGGATCCAGCACAGATACGCAGTATTTT.